The present TCR beta chain was sequenced within a study of blood T cell repertoires in COVID-19. At the level of the study: The United States, Italy and Spain provided the acute and convalescent COVID-19 samples. From T cells, B-cell-depleted T cells, or PBMCs came the material, which was cDNA or gDNA.

As handled by the study authors: Amplification with reference gene primers provided the estimates of nucleated cell counts. Produced via immunoSEQ multiplex PCR; TCRdb's table is partial and in-frame only. Clone size and the V and J calls come from that table; the DNA yielded D and trimming. Of 130,000 to 150,000 clones listed, roughly 82% are singletons. Germline loops: CDR1 MGHRA, CDR2 YSYEKL. V was clipped by 4 bases and J by 6 bases; unmatched bases: 9. CDR3 size: 15 residues. The specimen sequenced was peripheral blood. The sequence was obtained from a human donor in a cohort sampled during active COVID-19. This rearrangement joins TRBV4-1 to TRBJ1-5; 7 bases agree with TRBD1. The CDR3 protein is CASSRGAGGSQPQHF. The CDR3, as DNA: TGCGCCAGCAGCCGAGGGGCAGGGGGTAGTCAGCCCCAGCATTTT.